This entry describes one T cell receptor beta chain. This clone has more than one count but fewer than ten. What antigen it recognizes has not been identified. No quality values exist for individual bases; no much larger clone is one base distant. TCRbeta CDR3 regions were amplified from genomic DNA using the immunoSEQ Assay, a bias-controlled multiplex PCR. The authors' analysis ran thus. The number of nucleated cells in each sample was estimated from the amplification of reference gene primers within the assay. To quantify the absolute abundance of each unique TCRbeta CDR3 rearrangement, sequence reads were collapsed and filtered. For each sample, productive Simpson clonality was calculated as the square root of Simpson's diversity index over productive rearrangements. TCRdb stores this immuneACCESS table with in-frame sequences only. Part of the clones is absent; in the studies checked, under half of the shortfall reflects unresolved V genes, and no reason is known for the rest. The V and J calls and the clone size are those of that table, but D and trimming were determined from the DNA. The sample yields about 70,000 clones; approximately 86% were counted once. The ten biggest clones cover about 15% of the sample.

In Seattle, one collaborating source enrolled patients while the infection was active and tracked those patients longitudinally over the course of disease. Collaborating institutions collected whole blood in K2EDTA tubes following their own protocols. For TCRbeta analysis, collaborators shipped samples in one of three forms: frozen whole blood, isolated PBMCs, or DNA extracted from either of those sample types. For CDR1 and CDR2, the germline V gene (reference sequence) lists LNHDA and SQIVND. The junction shows trimming of 4 bases on V and 4 bases on J, plus 13 bases between the germline ends. Its CDR3 holds 14 amino acids, cysteine through phenylalanine. Left in the record is the CDR3 DNA by itself, 42 bases read in frame from the first base. The data are from a study of blood T cell repertoires in COVID-19 (dated by TCRdb to the early 2020s). About the study as a whole: Collaborator samples came from the United States, Italy and Spain and covered acute and convalescent phases of COVID-19. Samples were obtained from the ongoing ImmuneRACE study (first 160 participants) and from over 1,000 subjects provided by 6 global collaborators. The dataset comprised deeply sampled blood TCRbeta repertoires from subjects exposed to, actively infected with, or recovered from COVID-19. Nearly every sample came with metadata listing a de-identified subject ID, COVID-19 status, age in years and sex. A freely available public database, intended as a resource for researchers studying the immune response to SARS-CoV-2, is where the repertoires were released. The material from the prospective study consisted of cDNA or gDNA derived from T cells, B-cell-depleted T cells, or PBMCs. Where available, HLA class I and class II types were obtained from metadata supplied by the sample provider rather than from assay-based typing. General conclusions and limits of the study: The amount of clinical and demographic metadata varied by source and participant and was provided uncurated.

The sequence was collected from a man aged 40-55 years with COVID-19, enrolled during active disease. The chain employs TRBV19 and TRBJ1-1; the best D guess is TRBD1, with 5 bases matching. The sample consisted of peripheral blood. CDR3 sequence: CASSSLQGITEAFF. Here is the DNA: TGTGCCAGTAGTAGCCTCCAGGGAATCACTGAAGCTTTCTTT.